This TCR beta chain was found in a study of T cells after yellow fever vaccination. Details on this clonotype: Antigen: not known. Its ends do not fully match the called genes, so a read error is possible.

MiXCR, run by TCRdb on the 5' RACE reads, gives a single entry per CDR3 protein. The table has 500,000 to 700,000 distinct CDR3 sequences, less than 20% seen once; the top ten hold roughly an eighth. Study results and limitations: The study noted that FACS-sorted repertoires could contain abundant clonotypes contaminating from the bulk population.

CDR3 length: 14 residues. The sample here was PBMCs, taken 15 days after the yellow fever booster vaccination. The chain joins TRBV12-3 or TRBV12-4 to TRBJ2-5; 7 nucleotides match TRBD1. This clonotype was sampled from a man aged 25 to 40 who received the YFV17D yellow fever vaccine. The CDR3 region has the DNA TGTGCCAGCAGTCCCACAGGGGTAGGCGAGACCGAGTACTTC. Amino acid sequence: CASSPTGVGETEYF.